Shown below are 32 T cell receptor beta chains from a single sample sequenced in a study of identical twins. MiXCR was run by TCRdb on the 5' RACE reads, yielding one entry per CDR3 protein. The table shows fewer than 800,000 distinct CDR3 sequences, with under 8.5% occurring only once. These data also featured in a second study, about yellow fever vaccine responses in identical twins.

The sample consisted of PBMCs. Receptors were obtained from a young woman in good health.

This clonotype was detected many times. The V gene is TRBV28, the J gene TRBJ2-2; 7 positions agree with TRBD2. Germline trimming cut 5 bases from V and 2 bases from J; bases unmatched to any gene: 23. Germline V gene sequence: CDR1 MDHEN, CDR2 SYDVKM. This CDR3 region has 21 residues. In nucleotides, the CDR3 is TGTGCCAGCAGTCTAAATATATGGTTTATATGGGGGACTACCAACACCGGGGAGCTGTTTTTT. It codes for CASSLNIWFIWGTTNTGELFF.

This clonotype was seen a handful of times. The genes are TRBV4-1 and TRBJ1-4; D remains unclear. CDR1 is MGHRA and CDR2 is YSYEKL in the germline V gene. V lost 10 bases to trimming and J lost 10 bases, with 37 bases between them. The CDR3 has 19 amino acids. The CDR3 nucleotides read TGCGCCACCGGTGATAGCGGGGAGCAAGTGTTTGGGAACCTTGCAAAACTGTTTTTT. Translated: CATGDSGEQVFGNLAKLFF.

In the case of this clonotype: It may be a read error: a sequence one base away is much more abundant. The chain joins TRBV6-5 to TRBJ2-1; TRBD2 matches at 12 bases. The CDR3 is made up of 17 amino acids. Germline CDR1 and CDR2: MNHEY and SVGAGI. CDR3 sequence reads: CASSYPTSGSGYNEQSF. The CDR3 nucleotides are TGTGCCAGCAGTTACCCGACTAGCGGGAGTGGCTACAATGAGCAGTCCTTC.

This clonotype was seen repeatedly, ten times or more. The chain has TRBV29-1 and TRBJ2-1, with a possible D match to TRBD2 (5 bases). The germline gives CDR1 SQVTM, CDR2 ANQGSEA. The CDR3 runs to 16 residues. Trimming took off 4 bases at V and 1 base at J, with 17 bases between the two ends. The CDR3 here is CSVAAVGGASYNEQFF. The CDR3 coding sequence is TGCAGCGTTGCAGCGGTTGGTGGCGCTTCCTACAATGAGCAGTTCTTC.

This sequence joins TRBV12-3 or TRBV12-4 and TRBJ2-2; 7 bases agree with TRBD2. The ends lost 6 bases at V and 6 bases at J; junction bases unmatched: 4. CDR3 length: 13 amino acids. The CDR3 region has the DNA TGTGCCAGCAGCGCGGGAGTCTCCGGGGAGCTGTTTTTT. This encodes CASSAGVSGELFF.

CDR3 sequence: CASKGLAVLGDTQYF. The CDR3 DNA follows: TGTGCCAGCAAGGGACTAGCGGTATTAGGGGATACGCAGTATTTT. V is TRBV6-1 and J is TRBJ2-3, with 11 bases identical to TRBD2. This CDR3 is built from 15 residues. V shed 7 bases, J shed 6 bases, and the junction held 9 bases outside the gene matches. In germline, CDR1 is MNHNS, CDR2 SASEGT.

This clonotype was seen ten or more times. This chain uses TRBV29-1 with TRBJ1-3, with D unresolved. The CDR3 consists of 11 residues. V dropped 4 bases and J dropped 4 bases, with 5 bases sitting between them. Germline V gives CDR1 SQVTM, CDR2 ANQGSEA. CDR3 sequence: CSVGGGNTIYF. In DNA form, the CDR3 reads TGCAGCGTTGGGGGAGGAAACACCATATATTTT.

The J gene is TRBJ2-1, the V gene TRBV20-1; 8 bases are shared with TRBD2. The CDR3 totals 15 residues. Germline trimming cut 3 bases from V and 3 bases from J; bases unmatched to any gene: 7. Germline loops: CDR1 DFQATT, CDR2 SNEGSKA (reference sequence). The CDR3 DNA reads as TGCAGTGCTAGGGGCACTAGCGGAAACTACAATGAGCAGTTCTTC. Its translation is CSARGTSGNYNEQFF.

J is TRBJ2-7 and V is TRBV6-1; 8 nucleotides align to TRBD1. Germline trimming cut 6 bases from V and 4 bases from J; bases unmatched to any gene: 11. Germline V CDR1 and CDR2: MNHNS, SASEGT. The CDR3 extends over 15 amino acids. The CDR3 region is CASSRTGQGGYEQYF. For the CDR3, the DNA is TGTGCCAGCAGCCGGACAGGGCAAGGGGGTTACGAGCAGTACTTC.

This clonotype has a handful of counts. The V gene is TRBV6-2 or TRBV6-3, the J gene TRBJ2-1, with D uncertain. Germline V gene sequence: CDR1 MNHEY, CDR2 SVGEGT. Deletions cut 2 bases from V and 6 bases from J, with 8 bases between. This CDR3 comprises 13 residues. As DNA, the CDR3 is TGTGCCAGCAGTTACGTTCAATTCAATGAGCAGTTCTTC. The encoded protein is CASSYVQFNEQFF.

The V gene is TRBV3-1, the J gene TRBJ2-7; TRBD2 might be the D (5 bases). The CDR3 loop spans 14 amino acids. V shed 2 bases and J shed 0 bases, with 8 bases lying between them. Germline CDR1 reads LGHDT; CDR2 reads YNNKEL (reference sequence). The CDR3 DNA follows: TGTGCCAGCAGCCAACTCGAGGGCTCCTACGAGCAGTACTTC. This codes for CASSQLEGSYEQYF.

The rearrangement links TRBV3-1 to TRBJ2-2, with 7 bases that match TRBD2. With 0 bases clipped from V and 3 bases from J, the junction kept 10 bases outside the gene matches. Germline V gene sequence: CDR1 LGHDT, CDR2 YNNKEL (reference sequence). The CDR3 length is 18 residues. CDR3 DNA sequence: TGTGCCAGCAGCCAAGATTTCCTAGCCGCGGGGGACACCGGGGAGCTGTTTTTT. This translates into CASSQDFLAAGDTGELFF.

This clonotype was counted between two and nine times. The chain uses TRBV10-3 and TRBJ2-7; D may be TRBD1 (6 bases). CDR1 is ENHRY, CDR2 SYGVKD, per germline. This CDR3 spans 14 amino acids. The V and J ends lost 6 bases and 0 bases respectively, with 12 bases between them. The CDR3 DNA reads TGTGCCATCAGGGAAGGGACAAACTCCTACGAGCAGTACGTC. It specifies CAIREGTNSYEQYV.

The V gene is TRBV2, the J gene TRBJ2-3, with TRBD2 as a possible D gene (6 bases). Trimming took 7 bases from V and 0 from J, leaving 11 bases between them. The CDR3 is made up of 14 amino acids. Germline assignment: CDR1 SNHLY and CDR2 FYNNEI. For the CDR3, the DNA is TGTGCCAGCATGAAACGGGAGAGCACAGATACGCAGTATTTT. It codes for CASMKRESTDTQYF.

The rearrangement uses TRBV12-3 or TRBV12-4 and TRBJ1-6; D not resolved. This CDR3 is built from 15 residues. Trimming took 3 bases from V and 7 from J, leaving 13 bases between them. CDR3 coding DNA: TGTGCCAGCAGTTTCGGCAGCTCCCCGAATTCACCCCTCCACTTT. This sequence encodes CASSFGSSPNSPLHF.

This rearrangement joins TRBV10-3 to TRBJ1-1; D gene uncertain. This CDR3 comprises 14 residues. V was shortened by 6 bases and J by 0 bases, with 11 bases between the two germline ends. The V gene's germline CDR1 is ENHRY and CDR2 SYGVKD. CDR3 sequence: CAISEGGVNTEAFF. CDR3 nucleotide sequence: TGTGCCATCAGCGAGGGTGGGGTGAACACTGAAGCTTTCTTT.

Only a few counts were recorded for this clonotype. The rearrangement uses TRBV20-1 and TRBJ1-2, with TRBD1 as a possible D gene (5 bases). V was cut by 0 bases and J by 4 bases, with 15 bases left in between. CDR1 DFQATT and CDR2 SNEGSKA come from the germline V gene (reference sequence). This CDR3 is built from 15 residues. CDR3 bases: TGCAGTGCTAGAGAGAGACAGCCTCTGAGCTATGGCTACACCTTC. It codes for CSARERQPLSYGYTF.

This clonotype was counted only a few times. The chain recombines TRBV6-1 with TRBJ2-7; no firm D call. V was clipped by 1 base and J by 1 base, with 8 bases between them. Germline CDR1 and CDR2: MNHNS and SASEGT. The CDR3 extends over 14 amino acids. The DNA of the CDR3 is TGTGCCAGCAGTGAAGGGATCACTTCCTACGAGCAGTACGTC. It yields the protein CASSEGITSYEQYV.

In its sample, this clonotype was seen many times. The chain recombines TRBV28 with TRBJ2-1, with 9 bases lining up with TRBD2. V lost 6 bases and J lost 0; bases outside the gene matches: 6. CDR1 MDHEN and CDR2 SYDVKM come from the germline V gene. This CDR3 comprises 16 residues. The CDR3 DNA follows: TGTGCCAGCAGCCCCCTGACTAGCGGCTCCTACAATGAGCAGTTCTTC. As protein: CASSPLTSGSYNEQFF. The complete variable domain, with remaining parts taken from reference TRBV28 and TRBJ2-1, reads DVKVTQSSRYLVKRTGEKVFLECVQDMDHENMFWYRQDPGLGLRLIYFSYDVKMKEKGDIPEGYSVSREKKERFSLILESASTNQTSMYLCASSPLTSGSYNEQFFGPGTRLTVL.

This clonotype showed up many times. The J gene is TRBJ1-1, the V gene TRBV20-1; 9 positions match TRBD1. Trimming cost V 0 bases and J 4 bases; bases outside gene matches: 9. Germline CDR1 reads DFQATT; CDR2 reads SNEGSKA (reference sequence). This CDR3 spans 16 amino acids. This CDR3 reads CSARDLLTGGITEAFF. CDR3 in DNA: TGCAGTGCTAGAGACCTCCTGACAGGGGGAATCACTGAAGCTTTCTTT.

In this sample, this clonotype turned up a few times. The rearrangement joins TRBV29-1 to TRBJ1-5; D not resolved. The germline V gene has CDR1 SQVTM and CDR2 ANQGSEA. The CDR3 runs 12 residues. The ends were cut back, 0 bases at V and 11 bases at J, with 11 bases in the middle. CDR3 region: CSVEDGDSAQHF. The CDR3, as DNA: TGCAGCGTTGAAGATGGAGACTCGGCCCAGCATTTT.

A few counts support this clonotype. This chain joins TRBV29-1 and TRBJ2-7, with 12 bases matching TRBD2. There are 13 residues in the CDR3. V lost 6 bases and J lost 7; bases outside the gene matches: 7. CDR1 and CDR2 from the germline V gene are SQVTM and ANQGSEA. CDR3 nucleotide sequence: TGCAGCGTAATAGGACTAGCGGGATATGAGCAGTACTTC. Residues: CSVIGLAGYEQYF.

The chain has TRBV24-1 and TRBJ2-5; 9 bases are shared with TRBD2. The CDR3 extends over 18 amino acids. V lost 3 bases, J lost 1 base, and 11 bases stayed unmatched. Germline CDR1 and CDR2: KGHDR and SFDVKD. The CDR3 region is CATSDGTSGPLLQETQYF. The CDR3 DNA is TGTGCCACCAGTGATGGAACTAGCGGGCCACTACTCCAAGAGACCCAGTACTTC.

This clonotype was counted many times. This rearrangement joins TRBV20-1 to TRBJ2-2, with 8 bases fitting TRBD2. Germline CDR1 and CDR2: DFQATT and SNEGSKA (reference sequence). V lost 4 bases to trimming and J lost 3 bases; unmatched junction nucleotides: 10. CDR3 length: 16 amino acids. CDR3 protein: CSAKPSGRAHTGELFF. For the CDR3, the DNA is TGCAGTGCTAAACCCTCCGGGAGGGCCCACACCGGGGAGCTGTTTTTT.

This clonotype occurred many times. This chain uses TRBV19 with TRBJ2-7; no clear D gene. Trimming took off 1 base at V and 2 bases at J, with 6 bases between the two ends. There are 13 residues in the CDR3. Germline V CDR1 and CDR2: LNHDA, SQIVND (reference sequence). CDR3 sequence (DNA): TGTGCCAGTAGTATAGGGGTCGCCTACGAGCAGTACTTC. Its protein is CASSIGVAYEQYF.

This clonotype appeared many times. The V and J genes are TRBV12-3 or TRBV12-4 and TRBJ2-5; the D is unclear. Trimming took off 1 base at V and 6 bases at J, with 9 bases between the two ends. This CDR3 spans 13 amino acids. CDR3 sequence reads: CASSLEGRQTQYF. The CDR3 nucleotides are TGTGCCAGCAGTTTAGAGGGTAGACAGACCCAGTACTTC.

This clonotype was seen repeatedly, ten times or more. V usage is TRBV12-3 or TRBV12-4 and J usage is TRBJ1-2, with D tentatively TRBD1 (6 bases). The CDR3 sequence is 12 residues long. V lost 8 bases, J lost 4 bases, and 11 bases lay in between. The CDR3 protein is CASSDSFYGYTF. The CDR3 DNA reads TGTGCCAGCTCGGACAGCTTCTATGGCTACACCTTC.

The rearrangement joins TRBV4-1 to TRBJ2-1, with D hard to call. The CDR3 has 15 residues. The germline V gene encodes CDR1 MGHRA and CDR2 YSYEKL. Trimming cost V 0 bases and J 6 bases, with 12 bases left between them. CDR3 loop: CASSQDVSRANEQFF. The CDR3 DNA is TGCGCCAGCAGCCAAGATGTTAGTAGGGCCAATGAGCAGTTCTTC.

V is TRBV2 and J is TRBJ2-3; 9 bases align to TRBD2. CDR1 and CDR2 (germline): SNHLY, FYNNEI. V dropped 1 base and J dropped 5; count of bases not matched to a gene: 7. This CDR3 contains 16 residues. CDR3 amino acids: CASSEERGLAKDTQYF. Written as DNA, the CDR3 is TGTGCCAGCAGTGAAGAGAGGGGACTAGCAAAAGATACGCAGTATTTT.

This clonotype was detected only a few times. This CDR3 is CASSLLSGGPGNEQFF. DNA of the CDR3: TGTGCCAGCAGTTTATTATCGGGGGGGCCGGGCAATGAGCAGTTCTTC. The chain employs TRBV12-3 or TRBV12-4 and TRBJ2-1; 8 nucleotides match TRBD2. There are 16 residues in the CDR3. V lost 2 bases and J lost 6; bases outside the gene matches: 9.

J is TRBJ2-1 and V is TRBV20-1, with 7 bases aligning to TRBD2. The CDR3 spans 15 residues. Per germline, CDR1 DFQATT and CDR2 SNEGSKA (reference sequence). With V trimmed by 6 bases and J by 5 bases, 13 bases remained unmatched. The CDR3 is CSAPSWEGIHNEQFF. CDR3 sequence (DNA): TGCAGTGCCCCCAGCTGGGAGGGAATACACAATGAGCAGTTCTTC.

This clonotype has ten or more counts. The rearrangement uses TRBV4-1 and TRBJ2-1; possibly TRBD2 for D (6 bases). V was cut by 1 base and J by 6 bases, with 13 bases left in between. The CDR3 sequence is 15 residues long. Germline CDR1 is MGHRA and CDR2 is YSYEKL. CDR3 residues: CASSQALGTFNEQFF. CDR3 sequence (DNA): TGCGCCAGCAGCCAAGCCCTGGGGACTTTCAATGAGCAGTTCTTC.